What follows are 18 T cell receptor beta chains derived from one specimen sequenced in a study of a mutant IDH1 vaccine in newly diagnosed glioma. Some clones are missing from TCRdb's copy, which holds only in-frame ones; the method was immunoSEQ multiplex PCR. The sample contains 85,000 to 100,000 clones, roughly 77% of which appear only once. The time point is: baseline, week 1 (first vaccination visit). Treatment reported: pre-vaccination baseline after standard-of-care therapy. Source: PBMCs, taken from a glioma patient treated with radiotherapy, temozolomide or both. Receptors originate from a man aged 35 to 55 with glioma.

The chain links TRBV11-1 to TRBJ2-5; the D is unclear. V shed 5 bases and J shed 7 bases, with 14 bases lying between them. This CDR3 has 13 residues. The germline CDR1 and CDR2 sequences are SGHAT and FQDESV (reference sequence). The CDR3 DNA sequence: TGTGCCAGCAGCCCCCGGTCGTTCGGGACCCAGTACTTC. It translates to CASSPRSFGTQYF.

The chain has TRBV19 and TRBJ2-1, with D unresolved. This CDR3 has 17 residues. Trimming removed 4 bases at V and 9 bases at J, with 25 bases between. Germline V gives CDR1 LNHDA, CDR2 SQIVND (reference sequence). The DNA of the CDR3 is TGTGCCAGTAGTAAGGTGTCCATCGGCTACCTACCTGGTGAGCAGTTCTTC. Protein: CASSKVSIGYLPGEQFF. Together with reference TRBV19 and TRBJ2-1, the CDR3 gives the full variable domain: DGGITQSPKYLFRKEGQNVTLSCEQNLNHDAMYWYRQDPGQGLRLIYYSQIVNDFQKGDIAEGYSVSREKKESFPLTVTSAQKNPTAFYLCASSKVSIGYLPGEQFFGPGTRLTVL.

This clone has only one observation. The V and J genes are TRBV11-3 and TRBJ2-7, with 8 positions matching TRBD1. Trimming at V came to 3 bases and at J to 0 bases, leaving 4 bases not matched to a gene. CDR1 and CDR2 (germline): SGHNT, YENEEA. The CDR3 totals 15 residues. CDR3 sequence (DNA): TGTGCCAGCAGCTTTGGGACAGGTAGCTCCTACGAGCAGTACTTC. Its protein product is CASSFGTGSSYEQYF.

DNA of the CDR3: TGCGCCAGCAGCCAACATAAGGGAACAGGGTTCGCTGAAGCTTTCTTT. Translated, it gives CASSQHKGTGFAEAFF. The V gene is TRBV5-1, the J gene TRBJ1-1, with a tentative D call TRBD1 (6 bases). V lost 4 bases and J lost 6, with 22 bases in between. This CDR3 has 16 residues. Germline V gives CDR1 SGHRS, CDR2 YFSETQ.

The genes are TRBV29-1 and TRBJ1-1; 8 nucleotides line up with TRBD1. CDR3 size: 15 residues. The germline CDR1 and CDR2 sequences are SQVTM and ANQGSEA. V was pared by 7 bases and J by 5 bases, with 15 bases of the junction left unmatched. DNA for the CDR3: TGCAGCGCGAGCCCAGGGGGCTCAGGGTGGACTGAAGCTTTCTTT. Its translation: CSASPGGSGWTEAFF.

This chain connects TRBV6-5 to TRBJ2-1; no firm D call. This CDR3 spans 12 amino acids. Trimming removed 10 bases from V and 9 bases from J, with 16 bases in between. Germline CDR1 MNHEY, CDR2 SVGAGI. The CDR3 DNA reads as TGTGCCACTCGGCGGATCCTGGGTGAGCAGTTCTTC. Translated: CATRRILGEQFF.

V is TRBV7-2 and J is TRBJ2-5; the match to TRBD2 covers 9 bases. Germline-derived CDR1 and CDR2 are SGHTA and FQGNSA. Losses at the gene ends were 2 bases for V and 4 bases for J; bases not matched to a gene: 2. The CDR3 is made up of 14 amino acids. The CDR3 sequence: CASSLSAGGETQYF. The CDR3 nucleotides read TGTGCCAGCAGCTTATCAGCGGGGGGAGAGACCCAGTACTTC.

The chain recombines TRBV20-1 with TRBJ2-7; D is unclear. V was pared by 6 bases and J by 4 bases, with 7 bases between. CDR3 size: 10 residues. Germline V gene data show CDR1 as DFQATT and CDR2 as SNEGSKA (reference sequence). The DNA of the CDR3 is TGCAGTGCCCAAAATTACGAGCAGTACTTC. As protein: CSAQNYEQYF.

The CDR3 region has the DNA TGTGCCAGTAGAGGACTAGCGGGCGCCCCGGGCACAGATACGCAGTATTTT. It yields the protein CASRGLAGAPGTDTQYF. The chain has TRBV19 and TRBJ2-3; TRBD2 agrees at 11 bases. CDR1 is LNHDA and CDR2 is SQIVND in the germline V gene (reference sequence). The CDR3 is 17 amino acids. The trim removed 6 bases at V and 1 base at J, leaving 9 bases unmatched.

V gene TRBV5-6 combines with J gene TRBJ2-3; 10 bases line up with TRBD2. V was pared by 5 bases and J by 0 bases, with 3 bases of the junction left unmatched. The CDR3 totals 15 residues. CDR1 and CDR2 from the germline V gene are SGHDT and YYEEEE. The CDR3 region is CASRSLAGSTDTQYF. DNA of the CDR3: TGTGCCAGCAGATCACTAGCGGGAAGCACAGATACGCAGTATTTT.

The CDR3, as DNA: TGTGCCAGCAGCGACCGCCGACAGGGAAACTATGGCTACACCTTC. It translates to CASSDRRQGNYGYTF. The rearrangement links TRBV5-4 to TRBJ1-2, with TRBD1 matching 7 bases. Germline trimming cut 4 bases from V and 2 bases from J; bases unmatched to any gene: 8. This CDR3 has 15 residues. Germline V gene lookup returns CDR1 SGHNT and CDR2 YYREEE (reference sequence).

The V call is TRBV28, the J call TRBJ2-7; D possibly corresponds to TRBD2 (6 bases). V lost 5 bases to trimming and J lost 2 bases, with 16 bases between them. The CDR3 spans 15 residues. From germline, CDR1 is MDHEN and CDR2 SYDVKM. In DNA, the CDR3 is TGTGCCAGCAGTCTCGCGGCGGGATACACCTACGAGCAGTACTTC. Amino acids: CASSLAAGYTYEQYF.

A few counts support this clone. CDR3 residues: CASSIVGVTEAFF. CDR3 bases: TGTGCCAGCAGTATCGTGGGGGTCACTGAAGCTTTCTTT. The gene calls are TRBV6-5 and TRBJ1-1, with D perhaps TRBD1 (5 bases). Germline CDR1 and CDR2: MNHEY and SVGAGI. V shed 5 bases and J shed 4 bases, with 11 bases lying between them. The CDR3 sequence is 13 residues long.

This clone was detected only once. The chain couples TRBV5-1 to TRBJ2-2; D is ambiguous. Trimming stripped 0 bases from V and 1 base from J, with 7 bases between. The CDR3 contains 15 residues. CDR1 SGHRS and CDR2 YFSETQ come from the germline V gene. CDR3 DNA sequence: TGCGCCAGCAGCTTGGCTACGGGGAACACCGGGGAGCTGTTTTTT. It codes for CASSLATGNTGELFF.

This clone showed up just once. J is TRBJ2-7 and V is TRBV28, with 10 bases lining up with TRBD1. This CDR3 spans 15 amino acids. CDR1 and CDR2 (germline): MDHEN, SYDVKM. V gave up 5 bases and J gave up 0 bases; unmatched junction bases: 4. CDR3: CASSHRTGGSYEQYF. For the CDR3, the DNA is TGTGCCAGCAGTCACAGGACAGGGGGCTCCTACGAGCAGTACTTC. The whole variable domain, remainder taken from reference TRBV28 and TRBJ2-7, is DVKVTQSSRYLVKRTGEKVFLECVQDMDHENMFWYRQDPGLGLRLIYFSYDVKMKEKGDIPEGYSVSREKKERFSLILESASTNQTSMYLCASSHRTGGSYEQYFGPGTRLTVT.

A single count supports this clone. J is TRBJ2-7 and V is TRBV7-2, with TRBD1 matching over 10 bases. The V and J ends lost 7 bases and 4 bases, in that order; junction bases with no gene match: 7. The CDR3 totals 14 residues. CDR1 SGHTA and CDR2 FQGNSA come from the germline V gene. DNA for the CDR3: TGTGCCAGCAAAAGGGGACAGGGGCCTTACGAGCAGTACTTC. It specifies CASKRGQGPYEQYF. Based on the CDR3 plus reference TRBV7-2 and TRBJ2-7, the full variable domain is GAGVSQSPSNKVTEKGKDVELRCDPISGHTALYWYRQSLGQGLEFLIYFQGNSAPDKSGLPSDRFSAERTGGSVSTLTIQRTQQEDSAVYLCASKRGQGPYEQYFGPGTRLTVT.

The chain recombines TRBV19 with TRBJ2-3; D remains unclear. Germline CDR1 and CDR2: LNHDA and SQIVND (reference sequence). The CDR3 is 13 residues long. The ends were cut back, 5 bases at V and 5 bases at J, with 11 bases in the middle. The CDR3 DNA reads as TGTGCCAGTAGTGCAACGGGTAGAGATACGCAGTATTTT. Protein product: CASSATGRDTQYF.

The V and J genes are TRBV6-5 and TRBJ2-1; 9 bases are shared with TRBD1. CDR1 is MNHEY, CDR2 SVGAGI, per germline. V lost 1 base and J lost 8; bases outside the gene matches: 6. The CDR3 extends over 15 amino acids. As DNA, the CDR3 is TGTGCCAGCAGTTACTTTATACAGGGGGCTTATGAGCAGTTCTTC. This translates into CASSYFIQGAYEQFF.